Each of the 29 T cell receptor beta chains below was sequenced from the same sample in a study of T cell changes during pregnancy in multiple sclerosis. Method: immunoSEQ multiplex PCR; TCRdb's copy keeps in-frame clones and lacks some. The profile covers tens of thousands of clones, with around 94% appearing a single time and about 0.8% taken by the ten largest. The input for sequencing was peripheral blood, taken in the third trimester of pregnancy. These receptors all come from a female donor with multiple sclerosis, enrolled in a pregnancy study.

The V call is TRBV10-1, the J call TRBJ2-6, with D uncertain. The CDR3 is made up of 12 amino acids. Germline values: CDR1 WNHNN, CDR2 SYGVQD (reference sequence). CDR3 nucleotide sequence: TGCGTCGCACAAAGTCGGGCCAACGTCCTGACTTTC. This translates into CVAQSRANVLTF.

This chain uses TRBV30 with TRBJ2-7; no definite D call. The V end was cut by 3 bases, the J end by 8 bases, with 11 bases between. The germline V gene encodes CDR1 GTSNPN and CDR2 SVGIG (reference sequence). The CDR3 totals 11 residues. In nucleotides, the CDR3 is TGTGCCTGGAGACGACTTTCCCAGCAGTACTTC. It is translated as CAWRRLSQQYF.

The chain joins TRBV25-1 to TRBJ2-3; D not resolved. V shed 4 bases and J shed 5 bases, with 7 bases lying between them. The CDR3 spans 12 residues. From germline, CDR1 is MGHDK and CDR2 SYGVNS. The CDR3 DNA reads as TGTGCCAGCAGTGGGGCCCTAGATACGCAGTATTTT. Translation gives CASSGALDTQYF.

The CDR3 coding sequence is TGTGCCTGGACAGAAAACACCGGGGAGCTGTTTTTT. Its translation: CAWTENTGELFF. The V gene is TRBV30, the J gene TRBJ2-2; D ambiguous. This CDR3 has 12 residues. Germline CDR1 and CDR2: GTSNPN and SVGIG (reference sequence). Trimming removed 4 bases at V and 2 bases at J, with 5 bases between.

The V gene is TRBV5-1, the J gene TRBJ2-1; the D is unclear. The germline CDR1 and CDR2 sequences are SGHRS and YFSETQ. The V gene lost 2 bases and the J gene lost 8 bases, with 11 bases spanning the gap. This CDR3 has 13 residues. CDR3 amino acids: CASSLPPRDEQFF. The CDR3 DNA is TGCGCCAGCAGCTTACCCCCTCGGGATGAGCAGTTCTTC. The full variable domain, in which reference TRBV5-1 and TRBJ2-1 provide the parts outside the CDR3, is KAGVTQTPRYLIKTRGQQVTLSCSPISGHRSVSWYQQTPGQGLQFLFEYFSETQRNKGNFPGRFSGRQFSNSRSEMNVSTLELGDSALYLCASSLPPRDEQFFGPGTRLTVL.

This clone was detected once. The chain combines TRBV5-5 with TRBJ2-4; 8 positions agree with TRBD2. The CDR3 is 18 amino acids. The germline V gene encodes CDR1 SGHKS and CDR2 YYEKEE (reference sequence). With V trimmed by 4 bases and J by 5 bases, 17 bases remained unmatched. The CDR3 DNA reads TGTGCCAGCAGCCCCCTAATCTTCGGTAGCGGGAAACAAAACATTCAGTACTTC. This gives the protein CASSPLIFGSGKQNIQYF.

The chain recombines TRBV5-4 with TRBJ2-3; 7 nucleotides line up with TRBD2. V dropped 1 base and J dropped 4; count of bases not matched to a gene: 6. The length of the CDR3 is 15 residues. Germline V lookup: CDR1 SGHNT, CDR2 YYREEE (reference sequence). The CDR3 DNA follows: TGTGCCAGCAGCTTGCCCGGGAGGTCCGCAGATACGCAGTATTTT. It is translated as CASSLPGRSADTQYF.

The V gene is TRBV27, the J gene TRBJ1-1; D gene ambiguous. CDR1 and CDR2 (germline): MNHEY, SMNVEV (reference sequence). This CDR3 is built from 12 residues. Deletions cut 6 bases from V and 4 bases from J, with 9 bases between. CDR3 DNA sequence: TGTGCCAGCAGCGGTTCCCCCACTGAAGCTTTCTTT. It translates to CASSGSPTEAFF.

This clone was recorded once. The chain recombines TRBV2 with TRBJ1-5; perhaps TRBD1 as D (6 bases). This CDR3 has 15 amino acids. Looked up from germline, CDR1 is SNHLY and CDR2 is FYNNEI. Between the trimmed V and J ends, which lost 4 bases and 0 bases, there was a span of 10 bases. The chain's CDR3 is CASSGQGLSNQPQHF. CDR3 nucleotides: TGTGCCAGCAGTGGTCAGGGGCTTAGCAATCAGCCCCAGCATTTT.

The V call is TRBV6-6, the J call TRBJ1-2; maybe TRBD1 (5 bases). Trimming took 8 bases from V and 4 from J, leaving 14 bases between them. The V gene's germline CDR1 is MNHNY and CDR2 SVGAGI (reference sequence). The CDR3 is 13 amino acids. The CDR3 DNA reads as TGTGCCAGCTGCCCCACGGGACTCTATGGCTACACCTTC. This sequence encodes CASCPTGLYGYTF.

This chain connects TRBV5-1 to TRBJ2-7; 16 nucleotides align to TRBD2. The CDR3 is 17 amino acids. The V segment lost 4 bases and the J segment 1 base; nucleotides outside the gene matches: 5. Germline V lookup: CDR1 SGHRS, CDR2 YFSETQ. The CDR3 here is CASSPGLAGGPSYEQYF. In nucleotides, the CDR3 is TGCGCCAGCAGCCCGGGACTAGCGGGAGGGCCTTCCTACGAGCAGTACTTC.

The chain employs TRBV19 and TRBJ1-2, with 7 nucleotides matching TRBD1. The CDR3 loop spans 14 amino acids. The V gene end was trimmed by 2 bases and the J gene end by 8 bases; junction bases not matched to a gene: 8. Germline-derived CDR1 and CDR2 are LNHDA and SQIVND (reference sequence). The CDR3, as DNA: TGTGCCAGTAGTATATTTACAGGGGAAGACGGCTACACCTTC. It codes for CASSIFTGEDGYTF.

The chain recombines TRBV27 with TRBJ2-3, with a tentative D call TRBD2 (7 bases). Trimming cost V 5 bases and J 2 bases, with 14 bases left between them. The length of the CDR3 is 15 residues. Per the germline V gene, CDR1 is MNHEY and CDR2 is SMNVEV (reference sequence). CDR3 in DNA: TGTGCCAGCAGTCCGCGGGGGCGCGCCACAGATACGCAGTATTTT. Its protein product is CASSPRGRATDTQYF.

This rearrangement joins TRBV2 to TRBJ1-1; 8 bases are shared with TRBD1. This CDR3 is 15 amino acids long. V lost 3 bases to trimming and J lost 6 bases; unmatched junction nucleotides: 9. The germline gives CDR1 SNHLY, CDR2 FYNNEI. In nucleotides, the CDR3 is TGTGCCAGCAGTGACGGGGCCAGGGGGCCGTCTGAAGCTTTCTTT. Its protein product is CASSDGARGPSEAFF.

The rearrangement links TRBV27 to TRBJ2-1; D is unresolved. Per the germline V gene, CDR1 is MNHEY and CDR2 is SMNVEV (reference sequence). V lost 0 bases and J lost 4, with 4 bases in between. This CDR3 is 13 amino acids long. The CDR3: CASSLSEYNEQFF. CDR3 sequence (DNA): TGTGCCAGCAGTTTATCCGAGTACAATGAGCAGTTCTTC.

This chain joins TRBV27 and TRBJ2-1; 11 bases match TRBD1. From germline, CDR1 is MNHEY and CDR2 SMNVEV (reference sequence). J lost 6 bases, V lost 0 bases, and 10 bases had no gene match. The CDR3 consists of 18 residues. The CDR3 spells CASSLSVFGTGGPNEQFF. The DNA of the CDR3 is TGTGCCAGCAGTTTATCGGTCTTTGGGACAGGGGGACCCAATGAGCAGTTCTTC.

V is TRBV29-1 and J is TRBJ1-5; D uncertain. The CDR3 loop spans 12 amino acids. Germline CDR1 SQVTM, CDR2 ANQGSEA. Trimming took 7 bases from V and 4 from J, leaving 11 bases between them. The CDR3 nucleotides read TGCAGCGCTGGACGGGAGAATCAGCCCCAGCATTTT. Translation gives CSAGRENQPQHF.

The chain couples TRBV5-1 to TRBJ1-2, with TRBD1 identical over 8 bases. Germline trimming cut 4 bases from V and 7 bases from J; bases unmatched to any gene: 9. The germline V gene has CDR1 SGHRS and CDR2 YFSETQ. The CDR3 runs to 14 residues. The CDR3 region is CASSPVGQGRGYTF. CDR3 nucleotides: TGCGCCAGCAGCCCCGTCGGACAGGGACGTGGCTACACCTTC.

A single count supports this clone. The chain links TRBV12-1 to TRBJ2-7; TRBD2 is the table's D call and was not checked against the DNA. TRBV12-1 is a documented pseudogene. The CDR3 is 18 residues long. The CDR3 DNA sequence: TGTGCCAGCAGCTTTGAGGGATCTCGCGGGAGAACCCCCTACGAGCAGTACTTC. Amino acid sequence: CASSFEGSRGRTPYEQYF.

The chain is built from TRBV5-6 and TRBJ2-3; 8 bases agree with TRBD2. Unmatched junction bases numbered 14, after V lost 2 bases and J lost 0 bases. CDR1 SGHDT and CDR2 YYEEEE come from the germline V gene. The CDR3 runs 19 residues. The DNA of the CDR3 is TGTGCCAGCAGCTTACGTCGAACGGGGGGGCAGGGTAGCACAGATACGCAGTATTTT. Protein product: CASSLRRTGGQGSTDTQYF.

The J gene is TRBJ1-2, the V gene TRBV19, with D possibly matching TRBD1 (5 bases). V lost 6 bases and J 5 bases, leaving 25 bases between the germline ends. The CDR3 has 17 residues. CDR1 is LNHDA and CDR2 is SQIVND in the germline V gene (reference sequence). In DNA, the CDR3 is TGTGCCAGTAGCTGGGGGGACTACCTACCGGGGGATTATGGCTACACCTTC. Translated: CASSWGDYLPGDYGYTF.

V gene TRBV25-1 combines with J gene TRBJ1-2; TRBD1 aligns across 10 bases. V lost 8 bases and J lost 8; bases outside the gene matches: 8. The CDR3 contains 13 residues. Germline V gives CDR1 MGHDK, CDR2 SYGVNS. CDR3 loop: CASGRQGALGYTF. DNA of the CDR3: TGTGCCAGCGGAAGACAGGGGGCGCTGGGCTACACCTTC.

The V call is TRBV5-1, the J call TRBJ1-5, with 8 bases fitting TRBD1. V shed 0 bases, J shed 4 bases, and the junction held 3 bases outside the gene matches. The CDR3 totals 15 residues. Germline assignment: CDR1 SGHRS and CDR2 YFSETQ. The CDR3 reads CASSLGQGWNQPQHF. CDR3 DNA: TGCGCCAGCAGCTTGGGACAGGGGTGGAATCAGCCCCAGCATTTT.

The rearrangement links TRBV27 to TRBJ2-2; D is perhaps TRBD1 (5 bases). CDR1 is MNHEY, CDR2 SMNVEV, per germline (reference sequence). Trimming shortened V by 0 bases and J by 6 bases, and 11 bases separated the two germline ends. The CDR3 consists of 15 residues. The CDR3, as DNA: TGTGCCAGCAGTTTATCCCAGGGTACGGCCGGGGAGCTGTTTTTT. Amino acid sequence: CASSLSQGTAGELFF.

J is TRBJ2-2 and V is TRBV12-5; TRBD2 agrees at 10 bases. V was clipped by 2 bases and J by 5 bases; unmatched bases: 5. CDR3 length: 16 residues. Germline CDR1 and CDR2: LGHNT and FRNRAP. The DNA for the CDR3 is TGTGCTAGTGGTTTGAGGCTAGCGGGAGAAACCGGGGAGCTGTTTTTT. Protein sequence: CASGLRLAGETGELFF.

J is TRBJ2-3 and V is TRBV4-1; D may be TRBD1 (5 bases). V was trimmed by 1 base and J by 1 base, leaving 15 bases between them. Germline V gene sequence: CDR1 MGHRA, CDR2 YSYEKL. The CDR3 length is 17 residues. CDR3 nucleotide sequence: TGCGCCAGCAGCCAAGTTAAGGGGTCCCTGGGCACAGATACGCAGTATTTT. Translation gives CASSQVKGSLGTDTQYF.

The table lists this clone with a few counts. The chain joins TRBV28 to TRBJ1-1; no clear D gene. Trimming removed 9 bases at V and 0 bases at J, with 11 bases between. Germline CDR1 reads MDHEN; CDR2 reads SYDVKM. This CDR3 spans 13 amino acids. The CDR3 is CASTNSLNTEAFF. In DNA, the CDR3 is TGTGCCAGTACTAATTCGTTGAACACTGAAGCTTTCTTT.

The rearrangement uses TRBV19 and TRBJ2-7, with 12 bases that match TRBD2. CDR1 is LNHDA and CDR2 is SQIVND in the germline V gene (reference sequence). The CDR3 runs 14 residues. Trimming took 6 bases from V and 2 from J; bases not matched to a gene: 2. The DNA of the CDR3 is TGTGCCAGTAGCGGACTAGCGGGACCCTACGAGCAGTACTTC. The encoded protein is CASSGLAGPYEQYF.

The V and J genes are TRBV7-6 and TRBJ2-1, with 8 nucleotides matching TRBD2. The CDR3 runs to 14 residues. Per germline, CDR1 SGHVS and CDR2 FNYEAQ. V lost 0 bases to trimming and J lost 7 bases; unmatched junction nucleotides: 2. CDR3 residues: CASSLARGRNEQFF. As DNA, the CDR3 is TGTGCCAGCAGCTTAGCGCGCGGGAGGAATGAGCAGTTCTTC.